Given below is one TCR beta chain in context. Its specificity is unknown. These data belong to a study of shared clonotypes between healthy human individuals. Overall study: Per donor, three plates held CD4 naive cells, three held CD4 memory, two held CD8 naive and one held CD8 memory. Study-level results: Several donors showed sharing of approximately 5% of naive CD4 clonotypes.

The CDR3 spans 16 residues. Germline V gene lookup returns CDR1 SGHRS and CDR2 YFSETQ. Deletions cut 4 bases from V and 4 bases from J, with 18 bases between. Some clones are missing from TCRdb's copy, which holds only in-frame ones; the method was immunoSEQ multiplex PCR. Here the sample spans about 1 million clones, 65% to 75% being singletons. The V and J genes are TRBV5-1 and TRBJ2-1; D possibly matches TRBD1 or TRBD2 (7 bases each). The clonotype was recovered from a man younger than 35 in good health. The sequenced sample was memory CD4+ T cells sorted from blood. This sample's subset: CD45RA-negative fraction. The CDR3 loop is CASSPRRGGEYNEQFF. The CDR3, as DNA: TGCGCCAGCAGCCCGCGCAGGGGGGGAGAGTACAATGAGCAGTTCTTC.